A selection of T cell receptor beta chains follows, all from one sample in a study of cytomegalovirus exposure and HLA in healthy donors. Some clones are missing from TCRdb's copy, which holds only in-frame ones; the method was immunoSEQ multiplex PCR. The table has fewer than 120,000 clones, 76% seen once; the top ten hold under 15%. Sequencing was done on a sample of PBMCs. These receptors came from a man aged 30 to 39 in good health and CMV-seropositive. The CDR3 runs from the conserved cysteine through the conserved F or W. Each record gives: D gene, J gene, clone size, V gene, CDR3 protein, CDR3 DNA. The D gene is left open where the match is weak. Not every row has a clone size; where given, it reads once, few, many or a size class.

D: NA; J: TRBJ1-4; size: NA; V: TRBV4-3; CDR3: CASSQAGKLFF; DNA: TGCGCCAGCAGCCAAGCCGGGAAACTGTTTTTT
D: NA; J: TRBJ1-2; size: once; V: TRBV19; CDR3: CASRPAGGSNYGYTF; DNA: TGTGCCAGTCGCCCCGCGGGGGGGTCGAACTATGGCTACACCTTC
D: NA; J: TRBJ2-7; size: NA; V: TRBV5-6; CDR3: CASSGPGHLTYEQYF; DNA: TGTGCCAGCAGCGGGCCGGGACACCTTACCTACGAGCAGTACTTC
D: NA; J: TRBJ1-2; size: once; V: TRBV9; CDR3: CASSVGPTGSKNYGYTF; DNA: TGTGCCAGCAGCGTAGGGCCCACAGGGTCGAAAAACTATGGCTACACCTTC
D: NA; J: TRBJ2-3; size: NA; V: TRBV10-1; CDR3: CASSDKGPPDTQYF; DNA: TGCGCCAGCAGTGATAAGGGGCCTCCGGATACGCAGTATTTT
D: TRBD1; J: TRBJ2-7; size: NA; V: TRBV30; CDR3: CAWEGQGALDYEQYF; DNA: TGTGCCTGGGAGGGCCAGGGGGCGCTGGACTACGAGCAGTACTTC
D: TRBD1; J: TRBJ2-7; size: NA; V: TRBV19; CDR3: CASSIRGGASYEQYF; DNA: TGTGCCAGTAGTATTCGAGGGGGCGCCTCCTACGAGCAGTACTTC
D: NA; J: TRBJ1-2; size: NA; V: TRBV27; CDR3: CASSFHGNYGYTF; DNA: TGTGCCAGCAGTTTCCACGGTAACTATGGCTACACCTTC
D: TRBD1; J: TRBJ2-2; size: NA; V: TRBV10-3; CDR3: CAISGQAAGELFF; DNA: TGTGCCATCAGCGGACAGGCGGCCGGGGAGCTGTTTTTT
D: TRBD1; J: TRBJ1-4; size: NA; V: TRBV9; CDR3: CASSAGDRGSEKLFF; DNA: TGTGCCAGCAGCGCCGGGGACAGGGGTAGTGAAAAACTGTTTTTT
D: NA; J: TRBJ1-5; size: once; V: TRBV10-1; CDR3: CASKGQFRQPQHF; DNA: TGCGCCAGCAAAGGACAGTTTCGTCAGCCCCAGCATTTT
D: TRBD1; J: TRBJ2-7; size: NA; V: TRBV28; CDR3: CASEIQGDSYEQYF; DNA: TGTGCCAGCGAGATTCAGGGGGACTCCTACGAGCAGTACTTC
D: NA; J: TRBJ1-3; size: NA; V: TRBV27; CDR3: CASSPLSPSGNTIYF; DNA: TGTGCCAGCAGTCCCTTGAGCCCCTCTGGAAACACCATATATTTT
D: NA; J: TRBJ1-1; size: NA; V: TRBV6-5; CDR3: CASSDRTAEAFF; DNA: TGTGCCAGCAGTGACCGGACAGCTGAAGCTTTCTTT
D: NA; J: TRBJ1-2; size: few; V: TRBV10-3; CDR3: CAIRHDTAYGYTF; DNA: TGTGCCATCAGACATGATACCGCCTATGGCTACACCTTC
D: NA; J: TRBJ1-1; size: NA; V: TRBV7-2; CDR3: CASSFERGGKAFF; DNA: TGTGCCAGCAGCTTCGAACGGGGGGGCAAAGCTTTCTTT
D: TRBD1; J: TRBJ1-2; size: NA; V: TRBV27; CDR3: CASRRQGGGYGYTF; DNA: TGTGCCAGCAGGAGACAGGGAGGAGGCTATGGCTACACCTTC
D: TRBD1; J: TRBJ1-2; size: NA; V: TRBV28; CDR3: CASSLRSSGGGYGYTF; DNA: TGTGCCAGCAGTTTAAGGTCGTCAGGGGGCGGGTATGGCTACACCTTC
D: TRBD1; J: TRBJ1-5; size: NA; V: TRBV19; CDR3: CASRRISGQGTGQPQHF; DNA: TGTGCCAGTAGGCGCATCTCGGGACAGGGAACCGGTCAGCCCCAGCATTTT
D: TRBD1; J: TRBJ2-3; size: NA; V: TRBV5-1; CDR3: CASSLAQGASTDTQYF; DNA: TGCGCCAGCAGCTTGGCCCAGGGGGCCAGCACAGATACGCAGTATTTT
D: NA; J: TRBJ2-3; size: NA; V: TRBV28; CDR3: CASSSFERRTDTQYF; DNA: TGTGCCAGCAGTTCCTTCGAGCGGCGCACAGATACGCAGTATTTT
D: TRBD1; J: TRBJ2-7; size: NA; V: TRBV27; CDR3: CASSARDSPYEQYF; DNA: TGTGCCAGCAGTGCCCGGGACAGCCCCTACGAGCAGTACTTC
D: TRBD1; J: TRBJ2-2; size: NA; V: TRBV14; CDR3: CASSQALLSGTGVANTGELFF; DNA: TGTGCCAGCAGCCAAGCGCTTCTTTCCGGGACAGGGGTCGCGAACACCGGGGAGCTGTTTTTT
D: TRBD1; J: TRBJ1-1; size: NA; V: TRBV19; CDR3: CASSIDGQGRAFF; DNA: TGTGCCAGTAGTATAGATGGACAGGGGAGAGCTTTCTTT
D: NA; J: TRBJ2-7; size: NA; V: TRBV7-2; CDR3: CASRADRPYEQYF; DNA: TGTGCCAGCAGGGCCGACAGGCCCTACGAGCAGTACTTC
D: TRBD1; J: TRBJ1-1; size: NA; V: TRBV10-2; CDR3: CASSDPGGLMNTEAFF; DNA: TGCGCCAGCAGTGACCCAGGGGGGCTAATGAACACTGAAGCTTTCTTT
D: NA; J: TRBJ1-5; size: NA; V: TRBV27; CDR3: CASSSVPAIYSNQPQHF; DNA: TGTGCCAGCAGCTCCGTCCCCGCGATCTATAGCAATCAGCCCCAGCATTTT
D: NA; J: TRBJ1-1; size: NA; V: TRBV9; CDR3: CASSVAPQLGNTEAFF; DNA: TGTGCCAGCAGCGTAGCTCCACAACTAGGGAACACTGAAGCTTTCTTT
D: TRBD2; J: TRBJ2-7; size: NA; V: TRBV27; CDR3: CASSRLAGAYEQYF; DNA: TGTGCCAGCAGTCGACTAGCGGGGGCCTACGAGCAGTACTTC
D: NA; J: TRBJ1-1; size: NA; V: TRBV15; CDR3: CATSSPGQYTEAFF; DNA: TGTGCCACCAGCAGTCCCGGACAGTACACTGAAGCTTTCTTT
D: NA; J: TRBJ1-1; size: few; V: TRBV4-3; CDR3: CASSPRGRDTEAFF; DNA: TGCGCCAGCAGCCCCAGGGGTCGGGACACTGAAGCTTTCTTT
D: TRBD1; J: TRBJ1-6; size: NA; V: TRBV19; CDR3: CASSTPDRGDSPLHF; DNA: TGTGCCAGTAGTACCCCGGACAGGGGAGATTCACCCCTCCACTTT
D: TRBD1; J: TRBJ1-5; size: NA; V: TRBV15; CDR3: CATSRVGQGAYQPQHF; DNA: TGTGCCACCAGCAGGGTCGGACAGGGGGCTTATCAGCCCCAGCATTTT
D: TRBD1; J: TRBJ2-7; size: NA; V: TRBV9; CDR3: CASSVGGTGVHEQYF; DNA: TGTGCCAGCAGCGTAGGCGGGACAGGGGTCCACGAGCAGTACTTC
D: NA; J: TRBJ1-2; size: once; V: TRBV6-1; CDR3: CASSILDGEPYGYTF; DNA: NA
D: TRBD1; J: TRBJ1-5; size: NA; V: TRBV5-5; CDR3: CASRLGQGAHQPQHF; DNA: TGTGCCAGCAGACTGGGACAGGGGGCGCATCAGCCCCAGCATTTT
D: NA; J: TRBJ1-2; size: NA; V: TRBV29-1; CDR3: CSVEQGIGGYTF; DNA: TGCAGCGTTGAGCAGGGAATCGGTGGCTACACCTTC
D: TRBD2; J: TRBJ2-1; size: once; V: TRBV11-2; CDR3: CASSSLGTSGYNEQFF; DNA: TGTGCCAGCAGCTCCCTGGGGACTAGCGGATACAATGAGCAGTTCTTC
D: TRBD1; J: TRBJ1-6; size: NA; V: TRBV27; CDR3: CASSFQGAGSPLHF; DNA: TGTGCCAGCAGTTTTCAGGGGGCGGGGTCACCCCTCCACTTT
D: TRBD1; J: TRBJ2-3; size: NA; V: TRBV5-1; CDR3: CASSLPGTGSDTQYF; DNA: TGCGCCAGCAGCTTGCCGGGGACAGGGTCAGATACGCAGTATTTT
D: TRBD2; J: TRBJ2-7; size: NA; V: TRBV6-5; CDR3: CASSRQRGRPYEQYF; DNA: TGTGCCAGCAGCCGTCAGCGGGGGAGGCCCTACGAGCAGTACTTC
D: TRBD1; J: TRBJ1-1; size: NA; V: TRBV7-6; CDR3: CASSLMGQGRAEAFF; DNA: TGTGCCAGCAGCTTAATGGGACAGGGACGCGCTGAAGCTTTCTTT
D: TRBD1; J: TRBJ2-7; size: NA; V: TRBV10-3; CDR3: CAIRDWTGMNEQYF; DNA: TGTGCCATCAGAGACTGGACAGGGATGAACGAGCAGTACTTC
D: NA; J: TRBJ2-3; size: once; V: TRBV7-9; CDR3: CASSSSNRGLTDTQYF; DNA: TGTGCCAGCAGCTCCTCTAATAGGGGACTCACAGATACGCAGTATTTT
D: NA; J: TRBJ2-7; size: NA; V: TRBV5-1; CDR3: CASSLQGEQYF; DNA: TGCGCCAGCAGCCTTCAGGGGGAGCAGTACTTC
D: NA; J: TRBJ2-3; size: NA; V: TRBV6-5; CDR3: CASRRTGPGTDTQYF; DNA: TGTGCCAGCAGACGCACAGGGCCGGGCACAGATACGCAATATTTT
D: NA; J: TRBJ1-1; size: few; V: TRBV23-1; CDR3: CAITGVSGVRTEAFF; DNA: TGCGCCATCACCGGGGTGTCAGGGGTAAGAACTGAAGCTTTCTTT
D: TRBD1; J: TRBJ1-5; size: NA; V: TRBV10-2; CDR3: CASSGQGAYSNQPQHF; DNA: TGCGCCAGCAGCGGACAGGGGGCTTATAGCAATCAGCCCCAGCATTTT
D: NA; J: TRBJ1-2; size: NA; V: TRBV4-1; CDR3: CASSQDPMDMTNYGYTF; DNA: TGCGCCAGCAGCCAAGATCCGATGGACATGACTAACTATGGCTACACCTTC
D: TRBD2; J: TRBJ2-7; size: NA; V: TRBV6-6; CDR3: CASNQGGENEQYF; DNA: TGTGCCAGCAACCAGGGAGGGGAAAACGAGCAGTACTTC
D: TRBD1; J: TRBJ1-5; size: NA; V: TRBV6-6; CDR3: CASSQGQGNQPQHF; DNA: TGTGCCAGCAGCCAGGGACAGGGCAATCAGCCCCAGCATTTT
D: TRBD2; J: TRBJ2-1; size: NA; V: TRBV11-2; CDR3: CASSPRTSGGEDEQFF; DNA: TGTGCCAGCAGCCCCCGGACTAGCGGGGGGGAGGATGAGCAGTTCTTC
D: NA; J: TRBJ1-6; size: NA; V: TRBV2; CDR3: CASSEAGRRSTKDYNSPLHF; DNA: TGTGCCAGCAGTGAAGCTGGCAGGAGGAGCACCAAAGACTATAATTCACCCCTCCACTTT
D: NA; J: TRBJ2-2; size: NA; V: TRBV6-1; CDR3: CASSPTPNTGELFF; DNA: TGTGCCAGCAGTCCAACTCCGAACACCGGGGAGCTGTTTTTT